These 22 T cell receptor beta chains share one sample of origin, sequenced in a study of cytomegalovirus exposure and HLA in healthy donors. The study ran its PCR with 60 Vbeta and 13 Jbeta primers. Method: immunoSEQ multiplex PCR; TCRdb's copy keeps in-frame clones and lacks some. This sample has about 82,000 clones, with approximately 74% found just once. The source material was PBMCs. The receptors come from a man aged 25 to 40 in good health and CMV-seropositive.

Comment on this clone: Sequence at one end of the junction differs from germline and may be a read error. The CDR3 reads CSSSRGQVEAFF. The DNA for the CDR3 is TGTTCCAGCAGTCGAGGACAGGTAGAAGCTTTCTTT. The rearrangement links TRBV7-9 to TRBJ1-1; TRBD1 matches 7 bases. The CDR3 is 12 residues long. Germline V CDR1 and CDR2: SEHNR, FQNEAQ (reference sequence).

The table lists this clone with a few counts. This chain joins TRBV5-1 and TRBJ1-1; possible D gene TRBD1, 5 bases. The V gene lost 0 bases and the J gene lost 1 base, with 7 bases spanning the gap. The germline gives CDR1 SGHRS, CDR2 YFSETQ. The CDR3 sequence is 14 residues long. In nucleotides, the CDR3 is TGCGCCAGCAGCTTGGGGGGGGAGAACACTGAAGCTTTCTTT. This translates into CASSLGGENTEAFF.

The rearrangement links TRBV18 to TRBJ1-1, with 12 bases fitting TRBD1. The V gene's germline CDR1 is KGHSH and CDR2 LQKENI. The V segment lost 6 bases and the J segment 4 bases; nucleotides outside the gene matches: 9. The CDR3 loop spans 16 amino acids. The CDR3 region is CASSAGQGALGTEAFF. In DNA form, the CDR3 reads TGTGCCAGCTCTGCGGGACAGGGGGCCCTCGGCACTGAAGCTTTCTTT.

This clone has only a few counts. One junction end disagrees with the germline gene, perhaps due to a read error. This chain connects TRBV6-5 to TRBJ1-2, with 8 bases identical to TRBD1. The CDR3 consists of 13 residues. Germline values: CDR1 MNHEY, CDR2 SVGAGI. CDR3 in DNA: TGTGCCAGCAGTCCGACGACAGGGGTGGGCTACCCCTTC. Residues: CASSPTTGVGYPF.

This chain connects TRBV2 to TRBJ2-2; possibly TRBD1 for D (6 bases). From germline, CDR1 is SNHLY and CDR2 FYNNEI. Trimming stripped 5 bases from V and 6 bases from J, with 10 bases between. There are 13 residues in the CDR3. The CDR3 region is CASSLTGSGELFF. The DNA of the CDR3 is TGTGCCAGCAGTCTGACAGGATCCGGGGAGCTGTTTTTT.

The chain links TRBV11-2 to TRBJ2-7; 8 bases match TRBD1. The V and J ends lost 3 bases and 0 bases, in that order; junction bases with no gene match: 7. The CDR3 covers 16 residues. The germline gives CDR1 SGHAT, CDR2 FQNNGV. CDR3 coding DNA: TGTGCCAGCAGCTTTATACCGGGACAGGTCTCCTACGAGCAGTACTTC. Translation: CASSFIPGQVSYEQYF.

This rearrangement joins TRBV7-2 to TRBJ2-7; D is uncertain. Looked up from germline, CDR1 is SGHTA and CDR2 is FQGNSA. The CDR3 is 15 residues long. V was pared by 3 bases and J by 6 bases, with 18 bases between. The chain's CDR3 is CASSFSLVVSSEQYF. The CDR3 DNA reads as TGTGCCAGCAGCTTTAGTTTGGTGGTTTCGTCCGAGCAGTACTTC.

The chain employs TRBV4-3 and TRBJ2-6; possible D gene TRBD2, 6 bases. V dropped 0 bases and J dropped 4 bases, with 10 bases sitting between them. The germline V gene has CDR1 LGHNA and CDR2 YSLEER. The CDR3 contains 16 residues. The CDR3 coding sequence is TGCGCCAGCAGCCAAGAGGAGGGGTCCGGGGCCAACGTCCTGACTTTC. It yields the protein CASSQEEGSGANVLTF.

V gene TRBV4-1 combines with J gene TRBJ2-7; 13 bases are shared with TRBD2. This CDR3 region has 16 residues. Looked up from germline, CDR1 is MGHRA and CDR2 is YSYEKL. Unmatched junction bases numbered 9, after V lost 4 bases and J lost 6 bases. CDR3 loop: CASSPRLAGGGGEQYF. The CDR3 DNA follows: TGCGCCAGCAGCCCTAGACTAGCGGGAGGAGGGGGCGAGCAGTACTTC.

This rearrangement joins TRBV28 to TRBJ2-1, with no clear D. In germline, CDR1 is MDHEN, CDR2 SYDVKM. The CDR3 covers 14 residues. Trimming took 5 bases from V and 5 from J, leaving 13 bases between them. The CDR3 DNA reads TGTGCCAGCAGTCCCGCGGCGGTTAACAATGAGCAGTTCTTC. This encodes CASSPAAVNNEQFF. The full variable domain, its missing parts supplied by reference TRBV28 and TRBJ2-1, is DVKVTQSSRYLVKRTGEKVFLECVQDMDHENMFWYRQDPGLGLRLIYFSYDVKMKEKGDIPEGYSVSREKKERFSLILESASTNQTSMYLCASSPAAVNNEQFFGPGTRLTVL.

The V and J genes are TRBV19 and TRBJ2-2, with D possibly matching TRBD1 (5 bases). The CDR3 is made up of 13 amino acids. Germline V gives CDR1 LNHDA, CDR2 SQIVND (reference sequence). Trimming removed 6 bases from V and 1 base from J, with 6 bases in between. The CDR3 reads CASRTGNTGELFF. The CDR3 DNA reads TGTGCCAGTAGAACAGGGAACACCGGGGAGCTGTTTTTT.

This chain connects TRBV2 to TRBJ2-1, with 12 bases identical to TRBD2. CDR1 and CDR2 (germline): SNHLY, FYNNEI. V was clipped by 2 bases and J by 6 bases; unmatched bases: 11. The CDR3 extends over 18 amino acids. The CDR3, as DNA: TGTGCCAGCAGTGAATACGGGCTAGCGGGAGGGAGTGTCAATGAGCAGTTCTTC. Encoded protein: CASSEYGLAGGSVNEQFF.

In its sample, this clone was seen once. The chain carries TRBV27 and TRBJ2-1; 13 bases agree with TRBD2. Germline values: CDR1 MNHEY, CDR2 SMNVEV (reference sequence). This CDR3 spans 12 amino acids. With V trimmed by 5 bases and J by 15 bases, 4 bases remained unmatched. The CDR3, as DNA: TGTGCCAGCAGTGGACTAGCGGGAGTCCCGTTCTTC. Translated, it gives CASSGLAGVPFF.

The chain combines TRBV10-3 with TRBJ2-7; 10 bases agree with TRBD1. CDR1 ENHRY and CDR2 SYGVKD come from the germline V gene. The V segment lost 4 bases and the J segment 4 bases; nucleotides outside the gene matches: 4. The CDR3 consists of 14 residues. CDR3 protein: CAISVRDRGYEQYF. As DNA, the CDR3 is TGTGCCATCAGTGTCCGGGACAGGGGATACGAGCAGTACTTC.

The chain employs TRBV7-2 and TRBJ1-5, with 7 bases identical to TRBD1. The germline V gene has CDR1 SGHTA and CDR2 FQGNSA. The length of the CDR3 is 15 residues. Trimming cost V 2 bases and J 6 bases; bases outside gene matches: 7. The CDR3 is CASSLYQGEAQPQHF. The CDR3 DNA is TGTGCCAGCAGCTTATATCAGGGGGAGGCTCAGCCCCAGCATTTT. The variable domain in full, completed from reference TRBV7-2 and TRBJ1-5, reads GAGVSQSPSNKVTEKGKDVELRCDPISGHTALYWYRQSLGQGLEFLIYFQGNSAPDKSGLPSDRFSAERTGGSVSTLTIQRTQQEDSAVYLCASSLYQGEAQPQHFGDGTRLSIL.

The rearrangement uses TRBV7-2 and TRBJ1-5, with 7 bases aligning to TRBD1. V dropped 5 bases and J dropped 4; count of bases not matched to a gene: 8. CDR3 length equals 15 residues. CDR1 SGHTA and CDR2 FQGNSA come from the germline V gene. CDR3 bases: TGTGCCAGCAGCCCCCAGCAGGGGGAGAATCAGCCCCAGCATTTT. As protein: CASSPQQGENQPQHF.

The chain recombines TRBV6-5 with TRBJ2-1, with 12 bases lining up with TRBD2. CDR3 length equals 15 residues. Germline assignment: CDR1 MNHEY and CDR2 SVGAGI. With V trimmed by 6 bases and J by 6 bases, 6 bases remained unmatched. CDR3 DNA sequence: TGTGCCAGCAGGGACGGACTAGCGGGGAGCAATGAGCAGTTCTTC. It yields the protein CASRDGLAGSNEQFF.

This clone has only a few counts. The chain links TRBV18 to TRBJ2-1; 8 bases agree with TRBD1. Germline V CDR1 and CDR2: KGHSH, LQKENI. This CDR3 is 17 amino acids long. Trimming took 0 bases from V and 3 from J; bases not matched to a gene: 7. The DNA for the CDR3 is TGTGCCAGCTCACCACCCTCGGACAGGGAGATCTACAATGAGCAGTTCTTC. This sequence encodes CASSPPSDREIYNEQFF.

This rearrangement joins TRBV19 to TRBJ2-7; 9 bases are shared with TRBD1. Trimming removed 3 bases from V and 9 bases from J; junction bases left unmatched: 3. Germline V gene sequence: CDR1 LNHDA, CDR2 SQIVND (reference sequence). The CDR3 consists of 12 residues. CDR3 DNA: TGTGCCAGTAGTATGGGACAGGGAGGGCAGTACTTC. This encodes CASSMGQGGQYF.

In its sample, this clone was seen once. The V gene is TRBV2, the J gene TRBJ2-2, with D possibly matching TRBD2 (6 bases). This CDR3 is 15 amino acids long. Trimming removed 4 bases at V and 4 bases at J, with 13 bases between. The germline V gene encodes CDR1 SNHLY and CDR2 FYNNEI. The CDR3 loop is CASSGRGTPTGELFF. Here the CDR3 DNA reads TGTGCCAGCAGTGGGCGGGGTACTCCCACCGGGGAGCTGTTTTTT.

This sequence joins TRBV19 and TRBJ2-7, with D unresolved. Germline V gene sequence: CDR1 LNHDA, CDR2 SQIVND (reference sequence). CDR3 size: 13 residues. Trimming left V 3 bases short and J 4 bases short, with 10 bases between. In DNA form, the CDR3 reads TGTGCCAGTAGTATCAATAGACAATACGAGCAGTACTTC. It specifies CASSINRQYEQYF.

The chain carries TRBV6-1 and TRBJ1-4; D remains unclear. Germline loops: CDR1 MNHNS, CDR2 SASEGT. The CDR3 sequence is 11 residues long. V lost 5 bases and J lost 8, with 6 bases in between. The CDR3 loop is CASSYKEKLFF. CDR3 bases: TGTGCCAGCAGTTACAAAGAAAAACTGTTTTTT.